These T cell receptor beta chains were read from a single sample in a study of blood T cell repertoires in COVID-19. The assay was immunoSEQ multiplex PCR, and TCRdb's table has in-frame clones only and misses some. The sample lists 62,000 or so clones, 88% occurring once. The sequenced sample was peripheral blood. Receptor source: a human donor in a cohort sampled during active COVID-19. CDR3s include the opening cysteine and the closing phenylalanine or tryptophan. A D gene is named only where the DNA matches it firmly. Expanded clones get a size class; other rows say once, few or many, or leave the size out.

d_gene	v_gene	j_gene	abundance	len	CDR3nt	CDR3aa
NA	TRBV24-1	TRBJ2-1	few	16	TGTGCCACCAGTGATTTGGGGCAGGGCCTTCGGAATGAGCAGTTCTTC	CATSDLGQGLRNEQFF
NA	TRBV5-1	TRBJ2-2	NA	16	TGCGCCAGCAGCTTGGGAGCAGGGTTCGATACCGGGGAGCTGTTTTTT	CASSLGAGFDTGELFF
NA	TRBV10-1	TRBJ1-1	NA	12	TGCGCCAGCAAAAAATCGGACACTGAAGCTTTCTTT	CASKKSDTEAFF
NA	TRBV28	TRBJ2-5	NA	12	TGTGCCATCAACAGGGCAGGGGAGACCCAGTACTTC	CAINRAGETQYF
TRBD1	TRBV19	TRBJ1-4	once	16	TGTGCCAGTACCCCCCTCACAGGGGTGAATCGTGAAAAACTGTTTTTT	CASTPLTGVNREKLFF
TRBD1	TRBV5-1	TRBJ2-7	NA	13	TGCGCCAGCAGACTAGACAGGGCCTACGAGCAGTACTTC	CASRLDRAYEQYF
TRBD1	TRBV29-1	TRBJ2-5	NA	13	TGCAGCGTGGGACAGGGGGCTCAAGAGACCCAGTACTTC	CSVGQGAQETQYF
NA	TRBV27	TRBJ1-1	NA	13	TGTGCCAGCAGTCGACCCGGGGGGCCTGAAGCTTTCTTT	CASSRPGGPEAFF
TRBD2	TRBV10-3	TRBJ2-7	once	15	TGTGCCATCAGCCGGGGGGAGCGGGAGTATGGTGAGCAGTACTTC	CAISRGEREYGEQYF
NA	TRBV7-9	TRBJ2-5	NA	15	TGTGCCAGCAGCTTATCAAGTGTCGTGGCAGAGACCCAGTACTTC	CASSLSSVVAETQYF
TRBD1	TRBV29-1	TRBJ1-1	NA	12	TGCAGCGTAGGGGACAGACTGGGTGAAGCTTTCTTT	CSVGDRLGEAFF
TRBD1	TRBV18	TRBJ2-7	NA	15	TGTGCCAGCTCACCCCCGCAGACAGGGCAGGTCGAGCAGTACTTC	CASSPPQTGQVEQYF
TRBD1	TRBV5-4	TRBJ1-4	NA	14	TGTGCCAGCAGCCAGGACAGGGTTAATGAAAAACTGTTTTTT	CASSQDRVNEKLFF
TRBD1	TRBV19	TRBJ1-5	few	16	TGTGCCAGTAGTGTGGGGACAGGGGGTAGGAATCAGCCCCAGCATTTT	CASSVGTGGRNQPQHF
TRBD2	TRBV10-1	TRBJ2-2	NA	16	TGCGCCAGCCGCGAATCGGCTAGCGGTTTGACCGGGGAGCTGTTTTTT	CASRESASGLTGELFF
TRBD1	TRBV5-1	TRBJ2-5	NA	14	TGCGCCAGCAGCCGGGACAGGGGACAAGAGACCCAGTACTTC	CASSRDRGQETQYF
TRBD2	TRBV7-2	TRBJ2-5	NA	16	TGTGCCAGCAGCTCCGGACTAGCGGGGGGGCGAGAGACCCAGTACTTC	CASSSGLAGGRETQYF
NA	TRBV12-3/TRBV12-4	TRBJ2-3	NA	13	TGTGCCAGCAGTCAATACAGGCCAGATACGCAGTATTTT	CASSQYRPDTQYF
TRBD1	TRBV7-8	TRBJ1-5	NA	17	TGTGCCAGCAGCCGCCACCTCGGGACAGGGGGATTTCAGCCCCAGCATTTT	CASSRHLGTGGFQPQHF
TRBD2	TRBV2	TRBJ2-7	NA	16	TGTGCCAGCAGTGCCCGTAGCGGGAGAGTTACCTACGAGCAGTACTTC	CASSARSGRVTYEQYF
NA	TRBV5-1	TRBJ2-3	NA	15	TGCGCCAGCAGCCTTGGGGGGAGCTACACAGATACGCAGTATTTT	CASSLGGSYTDTQYF
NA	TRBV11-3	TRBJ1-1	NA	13	TGTGCCAGCAGCTTGGGGCAGGGCACTGAAGCTTTCTTT	CASSLGQGTEAFF
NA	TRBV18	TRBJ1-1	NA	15	TGTGCCAGCTCATCGATCCAACAGGGGAACACTGAAGCTTTCTTT	CASSSIQQGNTEAFF
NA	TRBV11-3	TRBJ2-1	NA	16	TGTGCCAGCAGCCCAAGGGCTAGCAGCTCCTACAATGAGCAGTTCTTC	CASSPRASSSYNEQFF